This T cell receptor beta chain was sequenced in a study of blood T cell repertoires in COVID-19. Study summary: The United States, Italy and Spain were the sources of the acute and convalescent COVID-19 samples.

Germline CDR1 is SGDLS and CDR2 is YYNGEE. The trim removed 4 bases at V and 6 bases at J, leaving 9 bases unmatched. The CDR3 is 15 amino acids. In the original processing: The assay estimated nucleated cells by amplifying reference gene primers. Profiling relied on immunoSEQ multiplex PCR, and the TCRdb table lists in-frame clones only, not all of them. The V and J calls and clone size are taken from that table; D and trimming were inferred from the DNA. The table has about 100,000 clones, approximately 88% seen once; the top ten hold 2.4%. The chain carries TRBV9 and TRBJ2-3; 9 bases align to TRBD1. The specimen was peripheral blood. This TCR was sampled from a human donor in a cohort sampled during active COVID-19. CDR3 sequence (DNA): TGTGCCAGCAGCCACCGGGACAGGGAGGCCGATACGCAGTATTTT. This gives the protein CASSHRDREADTQYF.